These 18 T cell receptor beta chains came from one sample sequenced in a study of Graves' ophthalmopathy and Graves' hyperthyroidism. TCR beta CDR3 regions were amplified from RNA transcripts. HTBI-primed RT-PCR formed the first round, and a multiplex PCR formed the second. TCRdb re-called the multiplex PCR reads through MiXCR, storing one row per CDR3 protein. The table lists 300,000 to 350,000 distinct CDR3 sequences, under 20% of them singletons, with roughly 12% in the top ten. Sequences were obtained from peripheral blood. All receptors derive from an adult man with Graves' ophthalmopathy.

This clonotype was counted at least ten times. The rearrangement links TRBV6-2 or TRBV6-3 to TRBJ1-2; the match to TRBD1 covers 8 bases. CDR3 length: 13 residues. V lost 6 bases and J lost 7; bases outside the gene matches: 7. CDR1 is MNHEY and CDR2 is SVGEGT in the germline V gene. Here the CDR3 DNA reads TGTGCCAGCAGCGCAGGGGGCGGCGGTGGCTACACCTTC. Residues: CASSAGGGGGYTF.

The chain carries TRBV6-5 and TRBJ1-5; 10 bases line up with TRBD1. V shed 0 bases and J 5 bases; nucleotides not matched to a gene: 7. The length of the CDR3 is 17 residues. In germline, CDR1 is MNHEY, CDR2 SVGAGI. The CDR3 loop is CASSYSTRGTGDQPQHF. DNA of the CDR3: TGTGCCAGCAGTTACTCGACCCGCGGGACAGGGGATCAGCCCCAGCATTTT.

This clonotype was counted ten times or more. This sequence joins TRBV7-9 and TRBJ1-5; D is unresolved. Germline CDR1 is SEHNR and CDR2 is FQNEAQ (reference sequence). V was trimmed by 7 bases and J by 5 bases, leaving 15 bases between them. The CDR3 is 14 residues long. The chain's CDR3 is CASTQAGSYQPQHF. The CDR3 nucleotides are TGTGCCAGCACCCAAGCAGGCAGTTATCAGCCCCAGCATTTT.

This clonotype has ten or more counts. The chain employs TRBV12-3 or TRBV12-4 and TRBJ1-5; 8 nucleotides align to TRBD1. J lost 3 bases, V lost 5 bases, and 12 bases had no gene match. The CDR3 consists of 17 residues. The CDR3: CASSPSPLQGANQPQHF. Here the CDR3 DNA reads TGTGCCAGCAGTCCCAGCCCTCTCCAGGGGGCCAATCAGCCCCAGCATTTT.

The rearrangement uses TRBV15 and TRBJ2-7, with 8 bases identical to TRBD2. V shed 0 bases and J 4 bases; nucleotides not matched to a gene: 8. Germline CDR1 is LNHNV and CDR2 is YYDKDF (reference sequence). The CDR3 has 16 amino acids. This chain's CDR3 is CATSRDAASGSYEQYF. The CDR3 DNA follows: TGTGCCACCAGCAGAGATGCCGCTAGCGGGTCTTACGAGCAGTACTTC.

The table lists this clonotype with many counts. The chain is built from TRBV20-1 and TRBJ1-1; D uncertain. Per germline, CDR1 DFQATT and CDR2 SNEGSKA (reference sequence). This CDR3 spans 13 amino acids. V lost 7 bases and J 0 bases, leaving 12 bases between the germline ends. The DNA of the CDR3 is TGCAGTGGAGGTACGGGCATGAACACTGAAGCTTTCTTT. Its protein product is CSGGTGMNTEAFF.

In this sample, this clonotype turned up many times. The chain recombines TRBV10-2 with TRBJ2-7, with D possibly being TRBD1 (6 bases). The CDR3 runs to 14 residues. V was trimmed by 8 bases and J by 3 bases, leaving 17 bases between them. Germline V gene lookup returns CDR1 WSHSY and CDR2 SAAADI. The CDR3: CASAIHRVDYEQYF. The DNA for the CDR3 is TGCGCCAGCGCTATACACAGGGTAGACTACGAGCAGTACTTC.

The chain links TRBV29-1 to TRBJ1-1; 12 bases fit TRBD1. The CDR3 is made up of 15 amino acids. The trim removed 5 bases at V and 4 bases at J, leaving 8 bases unmatched. Germline CDR1 reads SQVTM; CDR2 reads ANQGSEA. This CDR3 reads CSVSGTGGRRTEAFF. The CDR3 DNA reads TGCAGCGTTTCCGGGACAGGGGGCCGGCGCACTGAAGCTTTCTTT.

This clonotype came up a few times. A read error may explain this, as a much larger clone is one base away. CDR3 bases: TGTACCAGCAGTTACTCAGGGGTTGCGTTGGGCACTGAAGCTTTCTTT. Protein: CTSSYSGVALGTEAFF. This rearrangement joins TRBV6-5 to TRBJ1-1; D perhaps matches TRBD1 (6 bases). The CDR3 has 16 residues. Germline CDR1 reads MNHEY; CDR2 reads SVGAGI.

This clonotype was picked up many times. CDR3 amino acids: CSATVDGRYSTEAFF. The CDR3 nucleotides read TGCAGTGCAACGGTTGACGGAAGGTATAGCACTGAAGCTTTCTTT. The chain carries TRBV20-1 and TRBJ1-1; D is ambiguous. The V and J ends lost 6 bases and 4 bases respectively, with 21 bases between them. This CDR3 region has 15 residues. Germline CDR1 and CDR2: DFQATT and SNEGSKA (reference sequence).

The sample holds one count of this clonotype. This chain uses TRBV7-8 with TRBJ2-4; TRBD2 is a possible D gene (6 bases). The V gene's germline CDR1 is SGHVS and CDR2 FQNEAQ. CDR3 size: 16 residues. Trimming pared 4 bases from V and 0 bases from J, leaving 13 bases between. This chain's CDR3 is CASSSGESLAKNIQYF. For the CDR3, the DNA is TGTGCCAGCAGCTCGGGGGAGTCTCTAGCCAAAAACATTCAGTACTTC.

This clonotype was observed at least ten times. The chain employs TRBV2 and TRBJ1-1; D not certain. The CDR3 totals 14 residues. The V end was cut by 5 bases, the J end by 1 base, with 11 bases between. Germline CDR1 and CDR2: SNHLY and FYNNEI. The chain's CDR3 is CASSHIGENTEAFF. CDR3 bases: TGTGCCAGCAGTCACATCGGGGAGAACACTGAAGCTTTCTTT.

This clonotype occurred many times. The chain links TRBV19 to TRBJ1-2; 8 positions agree with TRBD1. V gave up 9 bases and J gave up 4 bases; unmatched junction bases: 10. The CDR3 has 14 amino acids. Per germline, CDR1 LNHDA and CDR2 SQIVND (reference sequence). Here the CDR3 DNA reads TGTGCCAGCAGGGACAGGAAACCTTTCTATGGCTACACCTTC. Translating gives CASRDRKPFYGYTF.

As for this clonotype: The junction differs from germline at one of its ends, possibly a read error. This chain joins TRBV12-3 or TRBV12-4 and TRBJ1-1, with D uncertain. The CDR3 runs 14 residues. The CDR3: CASSYTGGGTEAYF. The CDR3 DNA follows: TGTGCCAGCAGTTACACGGGCGGTGGCACTGAAGCTTACTTT.

The sample holds many counts of this clonotype. V is TRBV29-1 and J is TRBJ2-7; maybe TRBD2 (7 bases). The germline CDR1 and CDR2 sequences are SQVTM and ANQGSEA. The CDR3 consists of 13 residues. Trimming shortened V by 6 bases and J by 6 bases, and 18 bases separated the two germline ends. The DNA for the CDR3 is TGCAGCGTGGCCAGCGGGACATCCGGCGAGCAGTACTTC. This sequence encodes CSVASGTSGEQYF.

This clonotype was recorded a few times. This chain links TRBV5-1 with TRBJ1-2, with 9 bases identical to TRBD1. This CDR3 comprises 16 residues. Unmatched junction bases numbered 11, after V lost 0 bases and J lost 8 bases. Looked up from germline, CDR1 is SGHRS and CDR2 is YFSETQ. CDR3 DNA: TGCGCCAGCAGCTTGGGGTCCGGACAGGGGATAGGCGGCTACACCTTC. It translates to CASSLGSGQGIGGYTF. The variable domain in full, with the rest retrieved from reference TRBV5-1 and TRBJ1-2, is KAGVTQTPRYLIKTRGQQVTLSCSPISGHRSVSWYQQTPGQGLQFLFEYFSETQRNKGNFPGRFSGRQFSNSRSEMNVSTLELGDSALYLCASSLGSGQGIGGYTFGSGTRLTVV.

This clonotype was recorded at least ten times. The chain uses TRBV24-1 and TRBJ2-2; possible D gene TRBD2, 6 bases. This CDR3 comprises 16 residues. Trimming pared 6 bases from V and 4 bases from J, leaving 17 bases between. Germline V gives CDR1 KGHDR, CDR2 SFDVKD. The CDR3 coding sequence is TGTGCCACCAGTCACCGGGGAGGAGTGAGCACCGGGGAGCTGTTTTTT. This gives the protein CATSHRGGVSTGELFF.

This clonotype was picked up many times. V usage is TRBV30 and J usage is TRBJ1-6; D is undetermined. Germline-derived CDR1 and CDR2 are GTSNPN and SVGIG (reference sequence). This CDR3 contains 17 residues. Trimming removed 0 bases from V and 0 bases from J, with 12 bases in between. CDR3 residues: CAWSVLQGSSYNSPLHF. CDR3 bases: TGTGCCTGGAGTGTACTTCAAGGCAGCTCCTATAATTCACCCCTCCACTTT.